The rows below give T cell receptor beta chains drawn from one sample of a study of blood T cell repertoires in COVID-19. Generated by immunoSEQ multiplex PCR, the TCRdb table keeps only in-frame clones and is missing some. Here the sample spans hundreds of thousands of clones, 82% being singletons. Material: peripheral blood. The receptors stem from a woman older than 75 with active or convalescent COVID-19. CDR3s include the opening cysteine and the closing phenylalanine or tryptophan. The D gene is left open where the match is weak. A clone size is listed for some rows: how often the clone was seen (once, few, many), or a class if it is expanded.

J gene	V gene	D gene	clone size	CDR3 DNA	CDR3 protein
TRBJ2-3	TRBV29-1	TRBD2	once	TGCAGCGTGAGGGCGGCTAGCGGGAGAATTGGGACGTTGGGAGATACGCAGTATTTT	CSVRAASGRIGTLGDTQYF
TRBJ2-5	TRBV19	NA	NA	TGTGCCAGTGGGAGCAGGGGAGTTTTAGAGACCCAGTACTTC	CASGSRGVLETQYF
TRBJ2-5	TRBV6-2/TRBV6-3	TRBD1	once	TGTGCCAGCAGCTATCACGACAGGGTTGAGGAGACCCAGTACTTC	CASSYHDRVEETQYF
TRBJ2-4	TRBV5-6	TRBD2	NA	TGTGCCAGCAGCATAGGACTAGCGGTCAGAGCCAAAAACATTCAGTACTTC	CASSIGLAVRAKNIQYF
TRBJ1-2	TRBV18	NA	NA	TGTGCCAGCTCACCAACGTTAACGGATCAACCCCGAGGCTATGGCTACACCTTC	CASSPTLTDQPRGYGYTF
TRBJ1-2	TRBV9	TRBD1	NA	TGTGCCAGCAGCGCAACAGGGGTCTTTCCCAACTATGGCTACACCTTC	CASSATGVFPNYGYTF
TRBJ1-2	TRBV4-2	NA	once	TGTGCCAGCAGATCACGGACGGGCTCGGGAGGGGGCTACACCTTC	CASRSRTGSGGGYTF
TRBJ2-3	TRBV3-1/TRBV3-2	TRBD2	NA	TGTGCCAGCAGCCAGAGGGCTGGGAGTAGCGGGAGGGTAGATACGCAGTATTTT	CASSQRAGSSGRVDTQYF
TRBJ2-5	TRBV7-2	NA	NA	TGTGCCAGCAGCTTAATCGCGGGACGAGAGACCCAGTACTTC	CASSLIAGRETQYF
TRBJ1-2	TRBV4-1	NA	NA	TGCGCCAGCAGCCAAGAAGGGGGTTATGGCTACACCTTC	CASSQEGGYGYTF
TRBJ2-7	TRBV18	NA	NA	TGTGCCAGCTCACCACAGGCAGGGAATACCTACGAGCAGTACTTC	CASSPQAGNTYEQYF
TRBJ2-6	TRBV7-2	NA	NA	TGTGCCAGCAGCTTAGGGCCGGGATCCGGGGCCAACGTCCTGACTTTC	CASSLGPGSGANVLTF
TRBJ1-4	TRBV5-1	NA	NA	TGCGCCAGCAGCTTGGCGGGGAGGATTGATGAAAAACTGTTTTTT	CASSLAGRIDEKLFF
TRBJ1-6	TRBV6-5	NA	NA	TGTGCCAGCAGTTGGACGGGGGAGAGGTCACCCCTCCACTTT	CASSWTGERSPLHF
TRBJ1-6	TRBV14	TRBD1	NA	TGTGCCAGCAGCCAAGAAATAGCCGGGACAGCCCGGACCCTCCACTTT	CASSQEIAGTARTLHF
TRBJ2-5	TRBV10-3	TRBD1	NA	TGTGCCATCAGTGCTCGACAGGGCGGAGCACAAGAGACCCAGTACTTC	CAISARQGGAQETQYF
TRBJ1-1	TRBV11-2	NA	NA	TGTGCCAGCAGTCATCCCTTTGACAGCCTGAACACTGAAGCTTTCTTT	CASSHPFDSLNTEAFF
TRBJ1-5	TRBV28	TRBD1	NA	TGTGCCATACAGGGGGGACTCCAGCCCCAGCATTTT	CAIQGGLQPQHF
TRBJ2-1	TRBV19	TRBD2	NA	TGTGCCAGTAGACGGACTAGCGGGCTGTACAATGAGCAGTTCTTC	CASRRTSGLYNEQFF
TRBJ2-7	TRBV6-5	NA	NA	TGTGCCAGCAGTTACATCTGGGACTCACCCTACGAGCAGTACTTC	CASSYIWDSPYEQYF
TRBJ1-4	TRBV10-3	TRBD1	NA	TGTGCCATCAGTGAGTCGTCAGGACAGGGGGCTGAAAAACTGTTTTTT	CAISESSGQGAEKLFF
TRBJ1-3	TRBV14	NA	NA	TGTGCCAGCAGCCGGGGGCTCAGCTCGGGAAACACCATATATTTT	CASSRGLSSGNTIYF
TRBJ1-1	TRBV5-1	TRBD1	NA	TGCGCCAGCAGCTTAGCCGGGACAGGGGGCATGAACACTGAAGCTTTCTTT	CASSLAGTGGMNTEAFF
TRBJ1-3	TRBV18	NA	NA	TGTGCCAGCCAGCCCACAGGGCAGGGAAACACCATATATTTT	CASQPTGQGNTIYF
TRBJ2-4	TRBV30	NA	NA	TGTGCCTGGAGTGTAGCAGGGGGGAACATTCAGTACTTC	CAWSVAGGNIQYF
TRBJ2-7	TRBV30	TRBD2	NA	TGTGCCTGGAGTCCTCTAGGAGCGGGAGGTCTCTATGAGCAGTACTTC	CAWSPLGAGGLYEQYF
TRBJ1-1	TRBV3-1/TRBV3-2	NA	few	TGTGCCAGCAGCTCACGCGACACGCTGAACACTGAAGCTTTCTTT	CASSSRDTLNTEAFF
TRBJ2-2	TRBV5-1	TRBD2	few	TGCGCCAGCAGCTTGGGACTAGCTGAAACCGGGGAGCTGTTTTTT	CASSLGLAETGELFF
TRBJ1-5	TRBV5-6	NA	NA	TGTGCCAGCAGCTTCGTGGGGGCTTCCAATCAGCCCCAGCATTTT	CASSFVGASNQPQHF
TRBJ2-7	TRBV6-5	TRBD1	once	TGTGCCAGCAGTTACCATAACAGGGGGCCCTACTACGAGCAGTACTTC	CASSYHNRGPYYEQYF
TRBJ2-2	TRBV3-1/TRBV3-2	TRBD2	NA	TGTGCCAGCAGCCAAGGACTAGCGGGAAACACCGGGGAGCTGTTTTTT	CASSQGLAGNTGELFF
TRBJ1-1	TRBV5-6	TRBD1	once	TGTGCCAGCAGCCCTTTACAGGGGACGAACACTGAAGCTTTCTTT	CASSPLQGTNTEAFF
TRBJ1-6	TRBV27	TRBD1	NA	TGTGCCAGCAGTGGGCCGGGACAGGGTTTCTATAATTCACCCCTCCACTTT	CASSGPGQGFYNSPLHF
TRBJ1-2	TRBV29-1	NA	NA	TGCAGCGTTGGATCTAGGCGGGGAGCTGGTTATTTAGGCTACACCTTC	CSVGSRRGAGYLGYTF
TRBJ1-1	TRBV19	TRBD1	once	TGTGCCAGTATTCACACCGCGGGCAGGGGGCTAGGGAACACTGAAGCTTTCTTT	CASIHTAGRGLGNTEAFF